This T cell receptor beta chain was profiled in a study of OX40 agonist ivuxolimab in advanced cancers. Broader study findings: CD4+ T cells averaged fewer expanded clones than CD8+ T cells.

TCRdb keeps only in-frame clones here, not all; method: immunoSEQ multiplex PCR. The table has 73,000 or so clones, about 86% seen once. As regards this clone: Its antigen is not known.

The CDR3 has 14 residues. V dropped 4 bases and J dropped 5 bases, with 9 bases sitting between them. CDR1 is LNHDA, CDR2 SQIVND, per germline (reference sequence). With autoimmune disease history or systemic immunosuppression, patients were excluded. The chain links TRBV19 to TRBJ2-6; D is unclear. The TCR originated in an adult with an advanced solid tumor such as melanoma, head and neck, liver or kidney cancer. Sequencing used CD4+ or CD8+ T cells sorted from blood, obtained in a trial of the OX40 agonist ivuxolimab. The CDR3 coding sequence is TGTGCCAGTAGTACTCCGAGGCGGGCCAACGTCCTGACTTTC. It yields the protein CASSTPRRANVLTF.